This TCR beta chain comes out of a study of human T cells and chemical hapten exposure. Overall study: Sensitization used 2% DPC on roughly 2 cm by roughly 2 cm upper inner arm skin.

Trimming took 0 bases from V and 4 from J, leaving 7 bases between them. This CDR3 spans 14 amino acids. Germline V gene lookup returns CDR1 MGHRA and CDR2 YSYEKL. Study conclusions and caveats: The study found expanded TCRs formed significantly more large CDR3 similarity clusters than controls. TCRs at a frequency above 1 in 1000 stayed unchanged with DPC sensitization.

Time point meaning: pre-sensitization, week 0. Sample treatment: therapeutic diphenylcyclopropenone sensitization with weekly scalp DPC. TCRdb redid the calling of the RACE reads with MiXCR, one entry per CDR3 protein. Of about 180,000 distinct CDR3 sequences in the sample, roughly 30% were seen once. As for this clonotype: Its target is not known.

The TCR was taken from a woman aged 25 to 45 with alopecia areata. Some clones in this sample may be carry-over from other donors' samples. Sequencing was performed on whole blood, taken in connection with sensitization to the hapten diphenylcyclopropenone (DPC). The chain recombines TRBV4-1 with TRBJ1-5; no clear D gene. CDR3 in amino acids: CASSQENRNQPQHF. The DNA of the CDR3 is TGCGCCAGCAGCCAAGAAAACCGGAATCAGCCCCAGCATTTT.